What follows are 19 T cell receptor beta chains derived from one specimen sequenced in a study of blood T cell repertoires in COVID-19 (dated by TCRdb to between 2020 and 2021). Libraries were constructed by the immunoSEQ multiplex PCR assay. Entries here come from immuneACCESS through TCRdb and include only in-frame sequences with V and J called. Some clones fail to appear in such tables; in the studies checked, an unresolved V gene covers under half of the shortfall, and the cause of the remainder is unknown. The sample profile shows some 700,000 clones; 85% to 90% of them were found once. The leading ten clones occupy about 0.24% of the sample. Input material: peripheral blood. The receptors here all came from a woman younger than 35 with acute or convalescent COVID-19.

The chain joins TRBV11-3 to TRBJ2-3; 7 bases line up with TRBD1. Trimming at V came to 1 base and at J to 2 bases, leaving 9 bases not matched to a gene. This CDR3 has 17 amino acids. Germline CDR1 and CDR2: SGHNT and YENEEA. CDR3 sequence: CASSLGRQGAFTDTQYF. For the CDR3, the DNA is TGTGCCAGCAGCTTAGGTCGACAGGGCGCTTTCACAGATACGCAGTATTTT. Complete variable domain (other parts from reference TRBV11-3 and TRBJ2-3): EAGVVQSPRYKIIEKKQPVAFWCNPISGHNTLYWYLQNLGQGPELLIRYENEEAVDDSQLPKDRFSAERLKGVDSTLKIQPAELGDSAVYLCASSLGRQGAFTDTQYFGPGTRLTVL.

The rearrangement uses TRBV19 and TRBJ2-4; 9 bases match TRBD2. This CDR3 region has 16 residues. V dropped 3 bases and J dropped 3; count of bases not matched to a gene: 6. The germline gives CDR1 LNHDA, CDR2 SQIVND (reference sequence). The CDR3 spells CASSISGGGGKNIQYF. CDR3 in DNA: TGTGCCAGTAGTATCTCTGGCGGGGGGGGCAAAAACATTCAGTACTTC.

The J gene is TRBJ2-2, the V gene TRBV4-3, with D maybe TRBD1 (6 bases). CDR1 LGHNA and CDR2 YSLEER come from the germline V gene. V shed 0 bases and J shed 1 base, with 9 bases lying between them. The CDR3 has 16 residues. DNA of the CDR3: TGCGCCAGCAGCCAAGAAACGGGACAGAACACCGGGGAGCTGTTTTTT. Its protein is CASSQETGQNTGELFF.

There are a few counts of this clone. The J gene is TRBJ1-1, the V gene TRBV7-9; D unresolved. The CDR3 spans 14 residues. Germline V gene lookup returns CDR1 SEHNR and CDR2 FQNEAQ (reference sequence). The V and J ends lost 5 bases and 4 bases respectively, with 14 bases between them. The CDR3: CASSPRGMATEAFF. The DNA of the CDR3 is TGTGCCAGCAGCCCGAGAGGGATGGCCACTGAAGCTTTCTTT.

V usage is TRBV25-1 and J usage is TRBJ2-5, with D perhaps matching TRBD1 (7 bases). V was trimmed by 4 bases and J by 5 bases, leaving 20 bases between them. Looked up from germline, CDR1 is MGHDK and CDR2 is SYGVNS. This CDR3 is built from 16 residues. Here the CDR3 reads CASSVLGGQLGETQYF. CDR3 in DNA: TGTGCCAGCAGTGTGTTGGGGGGACAGTTGGGGGAGACCCAGTACTTC.

This chain links TRBV5-6 with TRBJ1-1; the D gene is possibly TRBD1 (5 bases). The CDR3 is 15 residues long. The germline V gene has CDR1 SGHDT and CDR2 YYEEEE. V lost 0 bases and J lost 4, with 13 bases in between. The CDR3 spells CASSLGGSSVTEAFF. DNA for the CDR3: TGTGCCAGCAGCTTGGGGGGCAGTAGTGTCACTGAAGCTTTCTTT. Full variable domain (rest looked up from reference TRBV5-6 and TRBJ1-1): DAGVTQSPTHLIKTRGQQVTLRCSPKSGHDTVSWYQQALGQGPQFIFQYYEEEERQRGNFPDRFSGHQFPNYSSELNVNALLLGDSALYLCASSLGGSSVTEAFFGQGTRLTVV.

The V call is TRBV19, the J call TRBJ2-7; 8 nucleotides agree with TRBD1. The CDR3 is 13 amino acids. From germline, CDR1 is LNHDA and CDR2 SQIVND (reference sequence). Germline trimming cut 5 bases from V and 5 bases from J; bases unmatched to any gene: 5. Here the CDR3 reads CASSHRGNHEQYF. The CDR3 nucleotides are TGTGCCAGTAGTCACAGGGGGAATCACGAGCAGTACTTC.

The V gene is TRBV21-1, the J gene TRBJ2-7; TRBD1 is the table's D call, not checked against the DNA. TRBV21-1 counts as a pseudogene. CDR3 length: 17 amino acids. The CDR3 nucleotides are TGTGCCAGCAGCGCATTCCCGACAGGGCCGGGCAGCTACGAGCAGTACTTC. The encoded protein is CASSAFPTGPGSYEQYF.

The chain employs TRBV15 and TRBJ1-2; no clear D. CDR3 length: 14 amino acids. CDR1 is LNHNV, CDR2 YYDKDF, per germline (reference sequence). Trimming took 4 bases from V and 10 from J, leaving 19 bases between them. In DNA form, the CDR3 reads TGTGCCACCAGCACCCTCCGAGCCCTAAATGACTACACCTTC. Amino acids: CATSTLRALNDYTF.

The V and J genes are TRBV19 and TRBJ1-1, with TRBD1 matching over 7 bases. The CDR3 has 17 amino acids. Per the germline V gene, CDR1 is LNHDA and CDR2 is SQIVND (reference sequence). The V and J ends lost 7 bases and 7 bases, in that order; junction bases with no gene match: 21. CDR3 amino acids: CASTRGQAWGEKVEAFF. The CDR3 DNA is TGTGCCAGTACTAGAGGACAGGCTTGGGGCGAGAAGGTTGAAGCTTTCTTT.

V and J are TRBV24-1 and TRBJ1-2; 7 nucleotides line up with TRBD1. CDR3 size: 15 residues. Looked up from germline, CDR1 is KGHDR and CDR2 is SFDVKD. V lost 3 bases, J lost 7 bases, and 10 bases stayed unmatched. The CDR3 spells CATSDRQGDRGGYTF. In DNA, the CDR3 is TGTGCCACCAGTGATCGACAGGGAGACAGAGGTGGCTACACCTTC.

The CDR3 nucleotides read TGTGCCAGCAGCTTAAGGACTAGCGGTCGCGAGCAGTACTTC. It encodes CASSLRTSGREQYF. The V and J genes are TRBV11-2 and TRBJ2-7; 10 nucleotides line up with TRBD2. Germline lookup yields CDR1 SGHAT and CDR2 FQNNGV. The ends lost 2 bases at V and 6 bases at J; junction bases unmatched: 4. The CDR3 is made up of 14 amino acids.

The gene calls are TRBV30 and TRBJ2-5; 8 nucleotides align to TRBD1. J gave up 4 bases and V 4 bases, and 8 bases lay outside the gene matches. From germline, CDR1 is GTSNPN and CDR2 SVGIG (reference sequence). The CDR3 has 14 amino acids. DNA for the CDR3: TGTGCCTGGAACCCCGGACAGGGAGGAGAGACCCAGTACTTC. Translated: CAWNPGQGGETQYF.

V and J are TRBV18 and TRBJ1-2, with TRBD1 matching over 7 bases. The CDR3 has 18 residues. Germline CDR1 and CDR2: KGHSH and LQKENI. The J segment lost 7 bases and the V segment lost 3 bases, leaving 20 bases of the junction unmatched. The CDR3 protein is CASSPSSWGEGGKGGYTF. DNA of the CDR3: TGTGCCAGCTCACCCTCTTCTTGGGGTGAAGGGGGCAAGGGTGGCTACACCTTC.

This chain joins TRBV7-2 and TRBJ2-1; TRBD1 agrees at 9 bases. With V trimmed by 6 bases and J by 4 bases, 7 bases remained unmatched. This CDR3 has 15 residues. The germline CDR1 and CDR2 sequences are SGHTA and FQGNSA. The CDR3 here is CASRPTGTGYNEQFF. CDR3 DNA sequence: TGTGCCAGCAGGCCAACCGGGACAGGGTACAATGAGCAGTTCTTC.

The rearrangement links TRBV3-1 (or the pseudogene TRBV3-2) to TRBJ2-5; 8 bases are a match to TRBD1. With 1 base clipped from V and 6 bases from J, the junction kept 4 bases outside the gene matches. Germline CDR1 is LGHDT and CDR2 is YNNKEL (reference sequence). The CDR3 sequence is 14 residues long. This CDR3 is CASSQGQGWKTQYF. Here the CDR3 DNA reads TGTGCCAGCAGCCAAGGACAGGGGTGGAAGACCCAGTACTTC.

The CDR3, as DNA: TGTGCCAGCAGCTTAAGGCGGCCCCAGGGATCCACCTTC. Its protein product is CASSLRRPQGSTF. V and J are TRBV11-2 and TRBJ1-2, with D possibly TRBD1 on 5 matching bases. This CDR3 spans 13 amino acids. Trimming pared 2 bases from V and 13 bases from J, leaving 17 bases between. The V gene's germline CDR1 is SGHAT and CDR2 FQNNGV.

The genes are TRBV11-1 and TRBJ1-1, with 9 bases identical to TRBD1. The V gene's germline CDR1 is SGHAT and CDR2 FQDESV (reference sequence). V gave up 5 bases and J gave up 2 bases; unmatched junction bases: 6. The CDR3 length is 15 residues. This chain's CDR3 is CASSPWTGANTEAFF. The CDR3 DNA reads as TGTGCCAGCAGCCCCTGGACAGGGGCCAACACTGAAGCTTTCTTT.

This clone has a single count. The chain uses TRBV6-5 and TRBJ1-1, with 12 nucleotides matching TRBD1. The V segment lost 1 base and the J segment 8 bases; nucleotides outside the gene matches: 2. The CDR3 extends over 14 amino acids. Per germline, CDR1 MNHEY and CDR2 SVGAGI. The CDR3, as DNA: TGTGCCAGCAGTTACTACGGGACAGGGGGCGAAGCTTTCTTT. Translated, it gives CASSYYGTGGEAFF.